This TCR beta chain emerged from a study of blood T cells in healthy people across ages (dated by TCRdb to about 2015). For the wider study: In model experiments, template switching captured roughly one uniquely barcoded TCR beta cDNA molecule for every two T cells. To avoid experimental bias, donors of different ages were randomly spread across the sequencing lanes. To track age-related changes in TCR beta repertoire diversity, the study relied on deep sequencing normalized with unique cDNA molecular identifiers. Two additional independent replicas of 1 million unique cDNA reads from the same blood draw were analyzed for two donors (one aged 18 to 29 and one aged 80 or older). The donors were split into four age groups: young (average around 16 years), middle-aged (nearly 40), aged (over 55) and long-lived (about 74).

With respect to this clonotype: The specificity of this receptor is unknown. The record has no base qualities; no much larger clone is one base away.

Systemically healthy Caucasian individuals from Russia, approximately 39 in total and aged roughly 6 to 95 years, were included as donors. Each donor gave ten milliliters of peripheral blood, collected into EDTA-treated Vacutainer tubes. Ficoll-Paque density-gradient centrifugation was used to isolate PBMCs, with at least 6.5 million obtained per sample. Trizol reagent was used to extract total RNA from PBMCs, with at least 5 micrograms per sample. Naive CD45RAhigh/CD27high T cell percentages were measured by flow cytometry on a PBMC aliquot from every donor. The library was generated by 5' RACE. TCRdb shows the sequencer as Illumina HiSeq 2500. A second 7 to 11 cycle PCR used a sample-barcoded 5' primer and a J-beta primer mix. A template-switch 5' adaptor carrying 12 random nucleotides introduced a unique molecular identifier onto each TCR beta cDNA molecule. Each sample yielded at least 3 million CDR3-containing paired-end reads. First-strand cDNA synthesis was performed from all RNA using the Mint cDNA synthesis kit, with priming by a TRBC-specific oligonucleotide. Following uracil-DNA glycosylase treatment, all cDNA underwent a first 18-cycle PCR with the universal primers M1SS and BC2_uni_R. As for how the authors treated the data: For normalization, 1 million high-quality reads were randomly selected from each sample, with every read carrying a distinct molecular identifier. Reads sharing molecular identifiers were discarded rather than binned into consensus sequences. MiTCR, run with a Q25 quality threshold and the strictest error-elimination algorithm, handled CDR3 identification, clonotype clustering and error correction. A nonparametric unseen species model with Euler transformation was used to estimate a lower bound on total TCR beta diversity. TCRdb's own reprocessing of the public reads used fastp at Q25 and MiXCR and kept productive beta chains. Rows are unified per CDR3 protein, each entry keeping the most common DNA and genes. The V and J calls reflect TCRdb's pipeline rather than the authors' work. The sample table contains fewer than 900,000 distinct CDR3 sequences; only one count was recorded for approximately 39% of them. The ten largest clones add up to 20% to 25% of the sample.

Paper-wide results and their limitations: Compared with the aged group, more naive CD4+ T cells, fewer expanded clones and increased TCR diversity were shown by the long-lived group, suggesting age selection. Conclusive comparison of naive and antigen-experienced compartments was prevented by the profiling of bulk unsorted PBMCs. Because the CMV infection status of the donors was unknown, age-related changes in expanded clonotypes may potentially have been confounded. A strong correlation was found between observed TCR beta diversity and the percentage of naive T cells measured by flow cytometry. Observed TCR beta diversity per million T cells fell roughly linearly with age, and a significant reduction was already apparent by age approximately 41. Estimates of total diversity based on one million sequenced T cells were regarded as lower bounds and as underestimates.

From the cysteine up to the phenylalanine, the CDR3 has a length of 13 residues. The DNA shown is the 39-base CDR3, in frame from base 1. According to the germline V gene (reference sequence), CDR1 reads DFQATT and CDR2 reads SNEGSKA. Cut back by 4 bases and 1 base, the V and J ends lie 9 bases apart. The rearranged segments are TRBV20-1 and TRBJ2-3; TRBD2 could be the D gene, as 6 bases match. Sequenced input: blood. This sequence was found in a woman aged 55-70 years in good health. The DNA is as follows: TGCAGTGCTACGGGGGTGGGCACAGATACGCAGTATTTT. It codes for CSATGVGTDTQYF.